This T cell receptor (beta chain) is drawn from a study of cytomegalovirus exposure and HLA in healthy donors. Across the whole study: Early release data held 75 million to 90 million unique TCRs from HLA-typed donors. Study results and caveats: Researchers catalogued some 160 TCR beta chains as cytomegalovirus-associated. Indistinguishable V segments, including TRBV6-2 and TRBV6-3, were excluded.

Regarding this clone: Its cognate antigen is unknown.

Germline V gives CDR1 SQVTM, CDR2 ANQGSEA. V dropped 7 bases and J dropped 9 bases, with 15 bases sitting between them. The CDR3 is 11 amino acids. PCR involved 60 Vbeta and 13 Jbeta primers. Libraries were prepared by immunoSEQ multiplex PCR; TCRdb keeps only in-frame clonotypes and omits some of them. The table for this sample gives about 120,000 clones. The sequencing sample was made of PBMCs. The sequence was obtained from a man younger than 35 in good health and CMV-seronegative. The rearrangement joins TRBV29-1 to TRBJ1-2, with D uncertain. CDR3 bases: TGCAGCGCCTGGGAGGGCTTGAGCTACACCTTC. It translates to CSAWEGLSYTF.